Below, 2 T cell receptor beta chains from the same sample are listed, as sequenced in a study of blood T cell repertoires in COVID-19. Only in-frame clones appear in the TCRdb table, and some are missing; sequencing was by immunoSEQ multiplex PCR. The sample holds roughly 97,000 clones, 75% to 85% seen once. The specimen was peripheral blood. These TCRs come from a man aged 55 to 69 with acute or convalescent COVID-19.

This rearrangement joins TRBV11-3 to TRBJ1-2; D is ambiguous. Looked up from germline, CDR1 is SGHNT and CDR2 is YENEEA. Trimming cost V 1 base and J 6 bases, with 6 bases left between them. CDR3 size: 12 residues. The CDR3 bases are TGTGCCAGCAGCTTAGCTAGGCATGGCTACACCTTC. It yields the protein CASSLARHGYTF.

The chain has TRBV7-8 and TRBJ1-1; 7 nucleotides agree with TRBD1. Germline V lookup: CDR1 SGHVS, CDR2 FQNEAQ. This CDR3 comprises 16 residues. Trimming removed 1 base from V and 2 bases from J; junction bases left unmatched: 7. Here the CDR3 reads CASSLGAGGGNTEAFF. The CDR3 bases are TGTGCCAGCAGCTTAGGGGCAGGGGGAGGAAACACTGAAGCTTTCTTT.